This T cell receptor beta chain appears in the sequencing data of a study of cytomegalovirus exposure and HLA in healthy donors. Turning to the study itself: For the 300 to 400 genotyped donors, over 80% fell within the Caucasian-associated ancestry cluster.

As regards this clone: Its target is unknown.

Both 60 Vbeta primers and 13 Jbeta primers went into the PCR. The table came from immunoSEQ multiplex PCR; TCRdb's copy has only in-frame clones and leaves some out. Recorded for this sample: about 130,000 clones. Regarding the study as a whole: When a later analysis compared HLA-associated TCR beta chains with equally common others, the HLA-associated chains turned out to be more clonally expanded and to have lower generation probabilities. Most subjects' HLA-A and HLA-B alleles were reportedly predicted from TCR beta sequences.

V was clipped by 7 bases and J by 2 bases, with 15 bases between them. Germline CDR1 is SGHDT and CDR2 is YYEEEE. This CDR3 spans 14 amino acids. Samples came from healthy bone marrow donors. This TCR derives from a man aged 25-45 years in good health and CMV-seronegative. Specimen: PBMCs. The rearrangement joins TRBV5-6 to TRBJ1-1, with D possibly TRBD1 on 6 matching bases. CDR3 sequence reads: CASELGAFNTEAFF. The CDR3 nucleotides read TGTGCCAGCGAGTTGGGGGCTTTCAACACTGAAGCTTTCTTT.